The next 5 T cell receptor beta chains were all read from a single sample in a study of cytotoxic CD8 clonotypes in ibrutinib-treated CLL. Method: immunoSEQ multiplex PCR; TCRdb's copy keeps in-frame clones and lacks some. The sample records about 85,000 clones, around 79% being singletons. The sequenced sample was PBMCs, obtained after 12 months of ibrutinib treatment. All receptors come from a human donor with chronic lymphocytic leukemia.

The gene calls are TRBV10-3 and TRBJ1-5; no clear D. Germline lookup yields CDR1 ENHRY and CDR2 SYGVKD. The CDR3 extends over 12 amino acids. V was shortened by 2 bases and J by 7 bases, with 6 bases between the two germline ends. CDR3 sequence: CAISEGSQPQHF. For the CDR3, the DNA is TGTGCCATCAGTGAGGGGTCGCAGCCCCAGCATTTT.

This chain links TRBV29-1 with TRBJ2-5; D possibly corresponds to TRBD1 (6 bases). V lost 4 bases to trimming and J lost 7 bases, with 16 bases between them. CDR3 length: 13 amino acids. The germline CDR1 and CDR2 sequences are SQVTM and ANQGSEA. The CDR3 DNA reads as TGCAGCGTTGGAGGGACATCTGGGGGGACCCAGTACTTC. It translates to CSVGGTSGGTQYF. The full variable domain, in which reference TRBV29-1 and TRBJ2-5 provide the parts outside the CDR3, is SAVISQKPSRDICQRGTSLTIQCQVDSQVTMMFWYRQQPGQSLTLIATANQGSEATYESGFVIDKFPISRPNLTFSTLTVSNMSPEDSSIYLCSVGGTSGGTQYFGPGTRLLVL.

The J gene is TRBJ1-4, the V gene TRBV20-1; D gene ambiguous. In germline, CDR1 is DFQATT, CDR2 SNEGSKA (reference sequence). Trimming stripped 6 bases from V and 7 bases from J, with 6 bases between. The CDR3 is 10 amino acids. The CDR3 DNA reads TGCAGTGCCCCACGTGAAAAACTGTTTTTT. Translated, it gives CSAPREKLFF.

The V gene is TRBV28, the J gene TRBJ2-7, with unresolved D. V shed 10 bases and J shed 6 bases, with 13 bases lying between them. This CDR3 contains 11 residues. Per germline, CDR1 MDHEN and CDR2 SYDVKM. CDR3 sequence reads: CATRLWLEQYF. Written as DNA, the CDR3 is TGTGCCACCCGACTGTGGCTCGAGCAGTACTTC. Full variable domain (rest looked up from reference TRBV28 and TRBJ2-7): DVKVTQSSRYLVKRTGEKVFLECVQDMDHENMFWYRQDPGLGLRLIYFSYDVKMKEKGDIPEGYSVSREKKERFSLILESASTNQTSMYLCATRLWLEQYFGPGTRLTVT.

The chain links TRBV18 to TRBJ2-6; perhaps TRBD2 as D (6 bases). This CDR3 contains 17 residues. In germline, CDR1 is KGHSH, CDR2 LQKENI. V dropped 6 bases and J dropped 2 bases, with 17 bases sitting between them. The CDR3 region is CASSRGGTFAGANVLTF. CDR3 bases: TGTGCCAGCTCCCGCGGCGGGACCTTCGCTGGGGCCAACGTCCTGACTTTC.